This T cell receptor beta chain emerged from a study of blood T cell repertoires in COVID-19. About the research overall: Researchers got acute and convalescent COVID-19 samples from the United States, Italy and Spain.

Seattle's cohort entered during active infection and was followed longitudinally. Germline loops: CDR1 MNHEY, CDR2 SMNVEV (reference sequence). The V gene end was trimmed by 5 bases and the J gene end by 7 bases; junction bases not matched to a gene: 6. This CDR3 spans 14 amino acids. Generated by immunoSEQ multiplex PCR, the TCRdb table keeps only in-frame clones and is missing some. The sample has 200,000 to 250,000 clones, roughly four fifths seen once. The chain combines TRBV27 with TRBJ1-2; 11 bases are a match to TRBD1. The specimen sequenced was peripheral blood. The receptor was derived from a woman older than 75 with COVID-19, enrolled during active disease. CDR3 in DNA: TGTGCCAGCAGTGCCCCCGGGACAGGGGGTGGCTACACCTTC. It specifies CASSAPGTGGGYTF.